The rows below give T cell receptor beta chains drawn from one sample of a study of blood T cell repertoires in COVID-19. Produced via immunoSEQ multiplex PCR; TCRdb's table is partial and in-frame only. This table holds 16,000 or so clones, approximately 86% found once. The source material was peripheral blood. The receptors were sampled from a human donor in a cohort sampled during active COVID-19. The CDR3 runs from the conserved cysteine through the conserved F or W. D genes are given only for firm matches. Size values are once, few and many counts, or a class for expanded clones, and some rows have none.

15 | NA | TRBJ2-5 | TRBD1 | TRBV4-3 | TGCGCCAGCAGCCAAGATGGGGACAGCGAAGAGACCCAGTACTTC | CASSQDGDSEETQYF
13 | NA | TRBJ1-1 | NA | TRBV7-2 | TGTGCCAGCAGCCCAGACAGATACACTGAAGCTTTCTTT | CASSPDRYTEAFF
13 | NA | TRBJ2-1 | NA | TRBV7-6 | TGTGCCAGCAGCTTCACTCCCCAGGGCGAGCAGTTCTTC | CASSFTPQGEQFF
14 | NA | TRBJ2-1 | NA | TRBV20-1 | TGCAGTGCTAGTGGGGGGCCCTACTACAATGAGCAGTTCTTC | CSASGGPYYNEQFF
17 | NA | TRBJ1-1 | TRBD1 | TRBV5-5 | TGTGCCAGCAGCTTCTGGACAGGGGCGCTCATGAACACTGAAGCTTTCTTT | CASSFWTGALMNTEAFF
15 | NA | TRBJ2-7 | TRBD1 | TRBV3-1/TRBV3-2 | TGTGCCAGCAGCCGGCCGGACAGGGGGGTCTACGAGCAGTACTTC | CASSRPDRGVYEQYF
14 | NA | TRBJ1-3 | NA | TRBV4-3 | TGCGCCAGCAGCCACCCCGGGGAGGGGGTCACCATATATTTT | CASSHPGEGVTIYF
15 | NA | TRBJ1-6 | TRBD1 | TRBV5-8 | TGTGCCAGCAGCTCGACAGGGGGCGCGGAGTCACCCCTCCACTTT | CASSSTGGAESPLHF
14 | once | TRBJ1-4 | TRBD1 | TRBV10-3 | TGTGCCATCGGGCAGGGGGAGCGCGGTGAAAAACTGTTTTTT | CAIGQGERGEKLFF
12 | NA | TRBJ2-7 | NA | TRBV12-3/TRBV12-4 | TGTGCCAGCAGTCCCGGGACAAGCGAGCAGTACTTC | CASSPGTSEQYF
15 | NA | TRBJ2-7 | TRBD1 | TRBV9 | TGTGCCAGCAGCGTAGGTCAGGGGGATATTTACGAGCAGTACTTC | CASSVGQGDIYEQYF
14 | once | TRBJ2-7 | TRBD1 | TRBV5-8 | TGTGCCAGCATTCGGACAGGGTTACGTTACGAGCAGTACTTC | CASIRTGLRYEQYF
15 | NA | TRBJ2-6 | NA | TRBV7-2 | TGTGCCAGCACCGGACAGTCGACTGGGGCCAACGTCCTGACTTTC | CASTGQSTGANVLTF
15 | NA | TRBJ2-7 | NA | TRBV7-2 | TGTGCCAGCAGCTTAGACTTAGGGGGCTCCTACGAGCAGTACTTC | CASSLDLGGSYEQYF
18 | NA | TRBJ2-3 | NA | TRBV6-2/TRBV6-3 | TGTGCCAGCAGTAAACTCAGGAGGGACTCCCCTAGCACAGATACGCAGTATTTT | CASSKLRRDSPSTDTQYF
15 | NA | TRBJ1-4 | TRBD1 | TRBV7-2 | TGTGCCAGCAGCTCCCGGACAGGGGGAGGTGAAAAACTGTTTTTT | CASSSRTGGGEKLFF
15 | NA | TRBJ2-1 | TRBD2 | TRBV5-4 | TGTGCCAGCAGCTTGACCTGGGGTAGCGGGGTTGAGCAGTTCTTC | CASSLTWGSGVEQFF
13 | NA | TRBJ1-2 | NA | TRBV6-1 | TGTGCCAGCAGTGAAGAGGGGAACTATGGCTACACCTTC | CASSEEGNYGYTF
17 | NA | TRBJ2-5 | TRBD2 | TRBV7-2 | TGTGCCAGCAGCTTAGGGTCTGGCGGGGGGGCCCAAGAGACCCAGTACTTC | CASSLGSGGGAQETQYF
15 | once | TRBJ2-6 | NA | TRBV7-3 | TGTGCCAGCAGCTCCAGGGGACCTGGGGCCAACGTCCTGACTTTC | CASSSRGPGANVLTF
15 | NA | TRBJ1-6 | NA | TRBV6-5 | TGTGCCAGCAGCCCCGAGGGCTCCTATAATTCACCCCTCCACTTT | CASSPEGSYNSPLHF
12 | NA | TRBJ2-1 | NA | TRBV10-3 | TGTGCCATCAGTGAGGGGGGGTGGATTAGGTTCTTC | CAISEGGWIRFF
15 | NA | TRBJ2-1 | NA | TRBV7-9 | TGTGCCAGCAGCCCGGGACTCACCTCCTACAATGAGCAGTTCTTC | CASSPGLTSYNEQFF
14 | NA | TRBJ2-7 | NA | TRBV12-5 | TGTGCTAGTGGCCGCGGACAGAGCTACTACGAGCAGTACTTC | CASGRGQSYYEQYF
15 | NA | TRBJ2-5 | NA | TRBV9 | TGTGCCAGCAGCCCAAGTACGGGGGGCCGAGAGACCCAGTACTTC | CASSPSTGGRETQYF
13 | few | TRBJ1-5 | NA | TRBV10-3 | TGTGCCATCACCGGGAGTGAGGACCAGCCCCAGCATTTT | CAITGSEDQPQHF
13 | NA | TRBJ1-4 | NA | TRBV20-1 | TGCAGTGCTAGTTCCGGGACACATGAAAAACTGTTTTTT | CSASSGTHEKLFF
14 | few | TRBJ2-2 | TRBD1 | TRBV10-1 | TGCGCCAGCAGTGCAGGGGGCAACATCGGGGAGCTGTTTTTT | CASSAGGNIGELFF
16 | NA | TRBJ2-2 | TRBD2 | TRBV3-1/TRBV3-2 | TGTGCCAGCAGCCAAGGGCGGGGGGCAAGCACCGGGGAGCTGTTTTTT | CASSQGRGASTGELFF
17 | NA | TRBJ2-5 | NA | TRBV18 | TGTGCCAGCTCACCCCCGGACACCATCACCATTCAAGAGACCCAGTACTTC | CASSPPDTITIQETQYF
14 | NA | TRBJ2-5 | NA | TRBV7-9 | TGTGCCAGCAGCGTCTTAGAGTACCAAGAGACCCAGTACTTC | CASSVLEYQETQYF
14 | NA | TRBJ1-1 | TRBD1 | TRBV6-6 | TGTGCCAGCTCGACGACAGGGGGCTGGACTGAAGCTTTCTTT | CASSTTGGWTEAFF
12 | once | TRBJ2-2 | NA | TRBV11-3 | TGTGCCAGCAGCTTCCCGGAGGGGGAGCTGTTTTTT | CASSFPEGELFF
14 | NA | TRBJ1-3 | NA | TRBV19 | TGTGCCAGTAGTATAGACGCTTCCCGAGACACCATATATTTT | CASSIDASRDTIYF
14 | once | TRBJ2-7 | NA | TRBV5-1 | TGCGCCAGCAGCCCCGACTCTTATACCTACGAGCAGTACTTC | CASSPDSYTYEQYF
16 | NA | TRBJ2-1 | NA | TRBV21-1 | TGTGCCAGCAGCTTCCGGACAGGGGGCATCTACAATGAGCAGTTCTTC | CASSFRTGGIYNEQFF
16 | NA | TRBJ2-5 | TRBD2 | TRBV4-2 | TGTGCCAGCAGCCAAGGGACTAGCGGATATCAAGAGACCCAGTACTTC | CASSQGTSGYQETQYF
15 | NA | TRBJ2-6 | TRBD2 | TRBV7-3 | TGTGCCAGCAGCCCCCGGGGGGCTGGGGCCAACGTCCTGACTTTC | CASSPRGAGANVLTF
15 | NA | TRBJ2-3 | NA | TRBV5-1 | TGCGCCAGCAGCTTGGCCGTGGTGAGGACAGATACGCAGTATTTT | CASSLAVVRTDTQYF
15 | NA | TRBJ1-2 | NA | TRBV6-5 | TGTGCCAGCAGCTTAGGGGGGGTTCCTAACTATGGCTACACCTTC | CASSLGGVPNYGYTF
15 | NA | TRBJ1-1 | TRBD1 | TRBV11-2 | TGTGCCAGCAGCTCTAGGGACAGCATGAACACTGAAGCTTTCTTT | CASSSRDSMNTEAFF
16 | NA | TRBJ1-2 | NA | TRBV7-3 | TGTGCCAGCAGCTTAGAGCCGGGATCGGGGTGGCAAGGCTACACCTTC | CASSLEPGSGWQGYTF
13 | NA | TRBJ2-7 | NA | TRBV12-3/TRBV12-4 | TGTGCCAGCAGTTTAGGCAGGATCAATGGGCAGTACTTC | CASSLGRINGQYF
15 | NA | TRBJ2-7 | NA | TRBV6-5 | TGTGCCAGCAGTTACTCAGGTGGGGAGCCCTACGAGCAGTACTTC | CASSYSGGEPYEQYF
13 | NA | TRBJ1-2 | NA | TRBV19 | TGTGCCAGTAGTGAGAGGGCCGTCTATGGCTACACCTTC | CASSERAVYGYTF